The source of this TCR beta chain is a study of blood T cell repertoires in COVID-19. Two negative PCRs, clearance, or symptom resolution were required of recovered Cohort 3 donors. Trimming left V 7 bases short and J 5 bases short, with 10 bases between. The germline V gene has CDR1 SGHRS and CDR2 YFSETQ. The CDR3 has 11 amino acids. Repertoires were generated with immunoSEQ multiplex PCR, while TCRdb's copy carries only in-frame clones and drops some. The data contain 150,000 to 200,000 clones, around 84% of them singletons. The sequence was obtained from a woman aged 45-59 years who had recovered from COVID-19. Sequenced input: PBMCs or T cells enriched from blood (not recorded which). The chain employs TRBV5-1 and TRBJ2-7; D is undetermined. The CDR3 region is CASSLLNEQYF. DNA of the CDR3: TGCGCCAGCTCGCTATTAAACGAGCAGTACTTC. Using reference TRBV5-1 and TRBJ2-7 for the parts outside the CDR3, the full variable domain is KAGVTQTPRYLIKTRGQQVTLSCSPISGHRSVSWYQQTPGQGLQFLFEYFSETQRNKGNFPGRFSGRQFSNSRSEMNVSTLELGDSALYLCASSLLNEQYFGPGTRLTVT.